This entry lists 19 T cell receptor beta chains sequenced from one sample in a study of blood T cell repertoires in COVID-19. Sequencing used immunoSEQ multiplex PCR; TCRdb keeps in-frame clones, though not all of them. The top ten clones hold around 7.9% of a sample with roughly 500,000 clones, roughly nine tenths of them seen once. The sample comprised PBMCs or T cells enriched from blood (not recorded which). These TCRs come from a woman aged 55-69 years who had recovered from COVID-19.

V is TRBV6-5 and J is TRBJ1-1, with D possibly matching TRBD1 (6 bases). Germline V gene sequence: CDR1 MNHEY, CDR2 SVGAGI. CDR3 length: 13 residues. The germline V and J ends were trimmed by 10 bases and 6 bases, with 18 bases remaining between them. The CDR3 nucleotides are TGTGCCACATATAAGGGGGGGCGGGCTGAAGCTTTCTTT. As protein: CATYKGGRAEAFF.

This chain uses TRBV4-1 with TRBJ2-6; TRBD1 matches at 8 bases. The CDR3 spans 19 residues. V was clipped by 0 bases and J by 0 bases; unmatched bases: 7. Germline V lookup: CDR1 MGHRA, CDR2 YSYEKL. The CDR3 sequence: CASSQDPHRGSSGANVLTF. The CDR3 DNA reads TGCGCCAGCAGCCAAGATCCCCACAGGGGGTCCTCTGGGGCCAACGTCCTGACTTTC.

The chain has TRBV6-6 and TRBJ1-2, with D tentatively TRBD1 (5 bases). Trimming cost V 6 bases and J 2 bases, with 16 bases left between them. The V gene's germline CDR1 is MNHNY and CDR2 SVGAGI (reference sequence). The CDR3 loop spans 15 amino acids. CDR3: CASSNIAGQNYGYTF. The CDR3 DNA follows: TGTGCCAGCAGCAACATCGCCGGACAAAACTATGGCTACACCTTC.

This clone was counted between two and nine times. CDR3 sequence reads: CASSQGPGYNSPLHF. CDR3 coding DNA: TGTGCCAGCAGCCAAGGCCCCGGGTACAATTCACCCCTCCACTTT. V and J are TRBV3-1 (or the pseudogene TRBV3-2) and TRBJ1-6; D gene uncertain. Trimming removed 1 base at V and 7 bases at J, with 11 bases between. This CDR3 region has 15 residues. Germline CDR1 LGHDT, CDR2 YNNKEL (reference sequence).

This chain uses TRBV27 with TRBJ2-1, with 9 bases lining up with TRBD2. Unmatched junction bases numbered 7, after V lost 2 bases and J lost 2 bases. The germline gives CDR1 MNHEY, CDR2 SMNVEV (reference sequence). CDR3 length: 17 residues. CDR3 DNA sequence: TGTGCCAGCAGTTTAATCGGGGCGGGGGGGCCCTACAATGAGCAGTTCTTC. Translating it yields CASSLIGAGGPYNEQFF.

The chain uses TRBV7-2 and TRBJ1-5, with 7 bases fitting TRBD1. V was pared by 1 base and J by 0 bases, with 6 bases of the junction left unmatched. The CDR3 loop spans 17 amino acids. CDR1 SGHTA and CDR2 FQGNSA come from the germline V gene. CDR3 nucleotides: TGTGCCAGCAGCTTAGTTGGGACAGTTTATAGCAATCAGCCCCAGCATTTT. This encodes CASSLVGTVYSNQPQHF.

The rearrangement joins TRBV7-9 to TRBJ1-1; no definite D call. The CDR3 is 13 amino acids. Germline assignment: CDR1 SEHNR and CDR2 FQNEAQ (reference sequence). V was shortened by 4 bases and J by 1 base, with 7 bases between the two germline ends. For the CDR3, the DNA is TGTGCCAGCAGCTCCCAGTCGAACACTGAAGCTTTCTTT. It specifies CASSSQSNTEAFF.

V and J are TRBV5-4 and TRBJ1-5; D gene ambiguous. Per the germline V gene, CDR1 is SGHNT and CDR2 is YYREEE (reference sequence). CDR3 length: 13 amino acids. The V gene lost 2 bases and the J gene lost 8 bases, with 11 bases spanning the gap. The CDR3 sequence: CASSFELNEPQHF. The CDR3 DNA reads as TGTGCCAGCAGCTTTGAACTGAACGAGCCCCAGCATTTT.

The rearrangement joins TRBV19 to TRBJ1-2; D gene unclear. Deletions cut 5 bases from V and 0 bases from J, with 13 bases between. Germline values: CDR1 LNHDA, CDR2 SQIVND (reference sequence). This CDR3 has 15 amino acids. The chain's CDR3 is CASSGGGSSNYGYTF. The CDR3 nucleotides are TGTGCCAGTAGTGGTGGTGGCTCATCTAACTATGGCTACACCTTC.

The chain carries TRBV15 and TRBJ1-2, with 10 bases aligning to TRBD1. V was pared by 0 bases and J by 3 bases, with 7 bases of the junction left unmatched. This CDR3 comprises 17 residues. From germline, CDR1 is LNHNV and CDR2 YYDKDF (reference sequence). The CDR3 is CATSRDRGGQGYYGYTF. The CDR3 DNA sequence: TGTGCCACCAGCAGAGATCGTGGGGGACAGGGGTACTATGGCTACACCTTC. Variable domain in full (rest from reference TRBV15 and TRBJ1-2): DAMVIQNPRYQVTQFGKPVTLSCSQTLNHNVMYWYQQKSSQAPKLLFHYYDKDFNNEADTPDNFQSRRPNTSFCFLDIRSPGLGDTAMYLCATSRDRGGQGYYGYTFGSGTRLTVV.

This chain links TRBV7-8 with TRBJ1-1; possible D gene TRBD1, 5 bases. The germline V gene has CDR1 SGHVS and CDR2 FQNEAQ. CDR3 length: 13 residues. The ends were cut back, 5 bases at V and 5 bases at J, with 12 bases in the middle. The CDR3: CASSLGAGTEAFF. The CDR3 region has the DNA TGTGCCAGCAGCCTAGGGGCCGGAACTGAAGCTTTCTTT. Complete variable domain (other parts from reference TRBV7-8 and TRBJ1-1): GAGVSQSPRYKVAKRGQDVALRCDPISGHVSLFWYQQALGQGPEFLTYFQNEAQLDKSGLPSDRFFAERPEGSVSTLKIQRTQQEDSAVYLCASSLGAGTEAFFGQGTRLTVV.

This chain joins TRBV7-2 and TRBJ2-2; weak D call: TRBD1 (5 bases). The V and J ends lost 6 bases and 6 bases respectively, with 11 bases between them. CDR3 length: 13 residues. Germline values: CDR1 SGHTA, CDR2 FQGNSA. CDR3 bases: TGTGCCAGCAGTGTTAAAGGGGCCGGGGAGCTGTTTTTT. It codes for CASSVKGAGELFF.

This clone was recorded only once. This chain links TRBV24-1 with TRBJ1-2; 7 nucleotides align to TRBD1. This CDR3 is built from 13 residues. Unmatched junction bases numbered 4, after V lost 3 bases and J lost 7 bases. Germline CDR1 KGHDR, CDR2 SFDVKD. The CDR3 here is CATSDGDSGGYTF. In DNA, the CDR3 is TGTGCCACCAGTGATGGGGACAGTGGTGGCTACACCTTC.

This clone appeared a few times. The chain recombines TRBV15 with TRBJ1-6, with 7 bases matching TRBD1. This CDR3 region has 14 residues. After removal of 3 bases from V and 10 bases from J, the junction contained 6 bases not matched to a gene. Germline V lookup: CDR1 LNHNV, CDR2 YYDKDF (reference sequence). The CDR3 here is CATSRTGSGSPLHF. The DNA for the CDR3 is TGTGCCACCAGCAGGACAGGGTCTGGGTCACCCCTCCACTTT.

CDR3 sequence (DNA): TGTGCCAGCAGCCTCGGGAGGGAGGGTGAAAAACTGTTTTTT. It encodes CASSLGREGEKLFF. J is TRBJ1-4 and V is TRBV2; no reliable D call. The germline V gene encodes CDR1 SNHLY and CDR2 FYNNEI. V gave up 6 bases and J gave up 7 bases, with 15 bases separating them. CDR3 length: 14 residues.

The rearrangement links TRBV4-1 to TRBJ2-3; 11 positions agree with TRBD1. Germline V gives CDR1 MGHRA, CDR2 YSYEKL. The length of the CDR3 is 15 residues. J was trimmed by 4 bases and V by 4 bases; bases with no gene match: 4. The CDR3 DNA sequence: TGCGCCAGCAGCCGGGGACAGGGGGTCGCAGATACGCAGTATTTT. The encoded protein is CASSRGQGVADTQYF.

The chain combines TRBV5-1 with TRBJ1-4; TRBD1 aligns across 11 bases. Per the germline V gene, CDR1 is SGHRS and CDR2 is YFSETQ. The trim removed 4 bases at V and 0 bases at J, leaving 5 bases unmatched. The CDR3 spans 17 residues. In nucleotides, the CDR3 is TGCGCCAGCAGCCGCACGGGACAGGGGGCAACTAATGAAAAACTGTTTTTT. Translating gives CASSRTGQGATNEKLFF. The whole variable domain, filled in from reference TRBV5-1 and TRBJ1-4, reads KAGVTQTPRYLIKTRGQQVTLSCSPISGHRSVSWYQQTPGQGLQFLFEYFSETQRNKGNFPGRFSGRQFSNSRSEMNVSTLELGDSALYLCASSRTGQGATNEKLFFGSGTQLSVL.

The chain employs TRBV2 and TRBJ1-1; D ambiguous. V lost 0 bases and J 13 bases, leaving 18 bases between the germline ends. Germline-derived CDR1 and CDR2 are SNHLY and FYNNEI. The CDR3 is 14 amino acids. The CDR3 coding sequence is TGTGCCAGCAGTGAAGCTTCAAGACACTCAAGTGGTTTCTTT. Translating it yields CASSEASRHSSGFF.

The CDR3 region is CASGFRPLGGSSGNTIYF. The CDR3 bases are TGTGCTAGTGGCTTTCGTCCCCTGGGGGGAAGTTCTGGAAACACCATATATTTT. The V and J genes are TRBV12-5 and TRBJ1-3; the D gene is possibly TRBD1 (5 bases). Germline lookup yields CDR1 LGHNT and CDR2 FRNRAP. Trimming removed 6 bases at V and 1 base at J, with 22 bases between. This CDR3 contains 18 residues.